A single sample gave rise to the 7 T cell receptor beta chains below, sequenced in a study of blood T cell repertoires in COVID-19. Generated by immunoSEQ multiplex PCR, the TCRdb table keeps only in-frame clones and is missing some. The table records 85,000 to 95,000 clones, 86% of them present only once. Sample: peripheral blood. The receptor source for this set is a human donor in a cohort sampled during active COVID-19.

This clone was observed a few times. The chain joins TRBV6-1 to TRBJ1-2; D perhaps matches TRBD1 (5 bases). V lost 2 bases and J lost 4, with 11 bases in between. The CDR3 consists of 14 residues. From germline, CDR1 is MNHNS and CDR2 SASEGT. The CDR3 bases are TGTGCCAGCAGTGAACTGGCAGGGATCTATGGCTACACCTTC. Protein sequence: CASSELAGIYGYTF.

This clone occurred once. This chain joins TRBV5-6 and TRBJ2-5, with 7 bases identical to TRBD1. Germline-derived CDR1 and CDR2 are SGHDT and YYEEEE. This CDR3 is 14 amino acids long. The ends lost 1 base at V and 4 bases at J; junction bases unmatched: 4. The CDR3 DNA follows: TGTGCCAGCAGCTTGAGGGGGCCAGGAGAGACCCAGTACTTC. Translation gives CASSLRGPGETQYF.

This clone was seen just once. The chain recombines TRBV11-2 with TRBJ2-7; tentative D call: TRBD2 (6 bases). Germline CDR1 is SGHAT and CDR2 is FQNNGV. Trimming removed 3 bases from V and 3 bases from J, with 12 bases in between. The CDR3 is 14 amino acids. The CDR3 loop is CASSLEGRIYEQYF. CDR3 sequence (DNA): TGTGCCAGCAGCTTGGAGGGGAGGATCTACGAGCAGTACTTC.

This clone was seen a few times. The rearrangement joins TRBV10-3 to TRBJ2-7; 7 nucleotides agree with TRBD2. The CDR3 is 14 residues long. Trimming removed 6 bases from V and 5 bases from J; junction bases left unmatched: 10. The germline V gene has CDR1 ENHRY and CDR2 SYGVKD. The CDR3 DNA follows: TGTGCCATCAGACCGGGACTATCTCTAGACGAGCAGTACTTC. Encoded protein: CAIRPGLSLDEQYF.

DNA for the CDR3: TGTGCCAGCAGCTCCTCAGGGGTGTCCTATGGCTACACCTTC. It specifies CASSSSGVSYGYTF. The chain joins TRBV7-2 to TRBJ1-2, with D perhaps TRBD1 (6 bases). CDR3 size: 14 residues. Germline CDR1 reads SGHTA; CDR2 reads FQGNSA. V lost 4 bases and J lost 4, with 13 bases in between.

This chain joins TRBV9 and TRBJ2-7, with TRBD2 matching over 9 bases. Germline V gene data show CDR1 as SGDLS and CDR2 as YYNGEE. The CDR3 extends over 15 amino acids. V lost 4 bases to trimming and J lost 6 bases; unmatched junction nucleotides: 11. The CDR3 spells CASSPRLAALREQYF. In nucleotides, the CDR3 is TGTGCCAGCAGCCCCCGACTAGCGGCTCTTCGCGAGCAGTACTTC. The full variable domain, completed using reference TRBV9 and TRBJ2-7, is DSGVTQTPKHLITATGQRVTLRCSPRSGDLSVYWYQQSLDQGLQFLIQYYNGEERAKGNILERFSAQQFPDLHSELNLSSLELGDSALYFCASSPRLAALREQYFGPGTRLTVT.

The genes are TRBV5-6 and TRBJ2-5; 8 bases align to TRBD1. Per the germline V gene, CDR1 is SGHDT and CDR2 is YYEEEE. CDR3 length: 14 amino acids. With 3 bases clipped from V and 4 bases from J, the junction kept 5 bases outside the gene matches. The CDR3 reads CASSSTGARETQYF. The CDR3 DNA follows: TGTGCCAGCAGCTCGACAGGGGCCAGAGAGACCCAGTACTTC.